The entry below gives a single T cell receptor beta chain sequence along with its context. This sample was taken from a study of OX40 agonist ivuxolimab in advanced cancers. The CDR3 runs 15 residues. V lost 4 bases to trimming and J lost 3 bases, with 14 bases between them. Germline V gene data show CDR1 as SGDLS and CDR2 as YYNGEE. The data were produced by immunoSEQ multiplex PCR, yet TCRdb's version contains in-frame clones alone and is incomplete. The sample holds roughly 100,000 clones, roughly 89% seen once. The specimen was CD4+ or CD8+ T cells sorted from blood, collected in a trial of the OX40 agonist ivuxolimab. This chain links TRBV9 with TRBJ2-1; D gene unclear. This TCR derives from an adult with an advanced solid tumor such as melanoma, head and neck, liver or kidney cancer. The CDR3 region has the DNA TGTGCCAGCAGCCAGGCCTTCGGGCTCTACAATGAGCAGTTCTTC. Translation gives CASSQAFGLYNEQFF.